A single sample is the source of the 13 T cell receptor beta chains below, sequenced in a study of type 1 regulatory T cells. Their antigens remain unidentified. Study-level points and caveats: Compared with non-Tr1 cells, Tr1 cells showed a narrower TCR repertoire.

TCRdb re-analysed the reads in MiXCR, keeping a single row per CDR3 protein. The data hold about 71,000 distinct CDR3 sequences, with under 25% observed a single time. The sample comprised cultured type 1 regulatory T (Tr1) cells, either the whole culture or a sorted fraction (not recorded which). These TCRs come from a human donor in good health.

This clonotype was detected many times. The chain joins TRBV5-1 to TRBJ1-1; possibly TRBD1 for D (5 bases). CDR3 length: 14 residues. Trimming shortened V by 0 bases and J by 5 bases, and 11 bases separated the two germline ends. CDR1 is SGHRS and CDR2 is YFSETQ in the germline V gene. Here the CDR3 DNA reads TGCGCCAGCAGCTTGGCGGGGCATGGAACTGAAGCTTTCTTT. This sequence encodes CASSLAGHGTEAFF.

The V call is TRBV12-3 or TRBV12-4, the J call TRBJ2-7, with D tentatively TRBD1 or TRBD2 (5 bases each). V was pared by 3 bases and J by 4 bases, with 13 bases between. The CDR3 is made up of 14 amino acids. Written as DNA, the CDR3 is TGTGCCAGCAGTTTCTGGGGGATCGGGTACGAGCAGTACTTC. Translated, it gives CASSFWGIGYEQYF.

The J gene is TRBJ2-7, the V gene TRBV7-9; TRBD2 might be the D (6 bases). The CDR3 sequence is 13 residues long. Trimming stripped 0 bases from V and 4 bases from J, with 7 bases between. Germline CDR1 and CDR2: SEHNR and FQNEAQ (reference sequence). The CDR3 is CASSLARGYEQYF. The CDR3 DNA sequence: TGTGCCAGCAGCTTAGCGCGGGGTTACGAGCAGTACTTC. Filled out from reference TRBV7-9 and TRBJ2-7, the complete variable domain reads DTGVSQNPRHKITKRGQNVTFRCDPISEHNRLYWYRQTLGQGPEFLTYFQNEAQLEKSRLLSDRFSAERPKGSFSTLEIQRTEQGDSAMYLCASSLARGYEQYFGPGTRLTVT.

This clonotype was seen a few times. The genes are TRBV7-3 and TRBJ2-1, with 12 bases matching TRBD2. The CDR3 runs 15 residues. Trimming removed 4 bases from V and 7 bases from J; junction bases left unmatched: 5. The germline gives CDR1 SGHTA, CDR2 FQGTGA. CDR3 region: CASSSLAGGPNEQFF. CDR3 nucleotide sequence: TGTGCCAGCAGCTCCCTAGCGGGAGGGCCGAATGAGCAGTTCTTC. Full variable domain (rest looked up from reference TRBV7-3 and TRBJ2-1): GAGVSQTPSNKVTEKGKYVELRCDPISGHTALYWYRQSLGQGPEFLIYFQGTGAADDSGLPNDRFFAVRPEGSVSTLKIQRTERGDSAVYLCASSSLAGGPNEQFFGPGTRLTVL.

This clonotype has only a few counts. V gene TRBV5-4 combines with J gene TRBJ2-1, with 11 positions matching TRBD2. Trimming took 0 bases from V and 9 from J; bases not matched to a gene: 11. The CDR3 is 17 amino acids. The germline V gene has CDR1 SGHNT and CDR2 YYREEE (reference sequence). The CDR3 bases are TGTGCCAGCAGCTTGGGGAAATTTAGCGGGAGGGTTGGTGAGCAGTTCTTC. As protein: CASSLGKFSGRVGEQFF.

This clonotype was observed a handful of times. The chain recombines TRBV20-1 with TRBJ2-2; 7 bases agree with TRBD1. V shed 6 bases, J shed 6 bases, and the junction held 13 bases outside the gene matches. The CDR3 has 15 amino acids. Germline V gene data show CDR1 as DFQATT and CDR2 as SNEGSKA (reference sequence). This CDR3 is CSASRRTGASGELFF. CDR3 bases: TGCAGTGCCAGCAGACGAACAGGGGCATCCGGGGAGCTGTTTTTT.

In nucleotides, the CDR3 is TGTGCCAGCTCAGGACCGGGACAGACCTACGAGCAGTACTTC. This gives the protein CASSGPGQTYEQYF. V gene TRBV18 combines with J gene TRBJ2-7; TRBD1 matches at 7 bases. CDR1 and CDR2 from the germline V gene are KGHSH and LQKENI. Trimming removed 5 bases from V and 2 bases from J; junction bases left unmatched: 6. The length of the CDR3 is 14 residues.

This clonotype was recorded a few times. The CDR3 sequence is CASSQGGPMGTQYF. The CDR3 DNA is TGTGCCAGCAGCCAAGGGGGACCCATGGGGACCCAGTACTTC. This chain connects TRBV4-2 to TRBJ2-5; D possibly matches TRBD1 or TRBD2 (5 bases each). Germline V lookup: CDR1 LGHNA, CDR2 YNFKEQ. V dropped 1 base and J dropped 7 bases, with 13 bases sitting between them. The CDR3 spans 14 residues.

There are a few counts of this clonotype. V gene TRBV20-1 combines with J gene TRBJ2-7; D perhaps matches TRBD2 (5 bases). This CDR3 is 15 amino acids long. CDR1 is DFQATT, CDR2 SNEGSKA, per germline (reference sequence). The ends were cut back, 0 bases at V and 2 bases at J, with 14 bases in the middle. As DNA, the CDR3 is TGCAGTGCTAGAGATCCTCACGGGGAGACCTACGAGCAGTACTTC. Its translation: CSARDPHGETYEQYF.

The chain couples TRBV3-1 to TRBJ2-7, with 8 positions matching TRBD2. From germline, CDR1 is LGHDT and CDR2 YNNKEL (reference sequence). J gave up 2 bases and V 1 base, and 13 bases lay outside the gene matches. This CDR3 contains 18 residues. This chain's CDR3 is CASSQGGSGGRTTYEQYF. The CDR3, as DNA: TGTGCCAGCAGCCAAGGGGGTTCGGGCGGGAGGACAACCTACGAGCAGTACTTC.

This clonotype showed up many times. The genes are TRBV5-1 and TRBJ2-2, with 7 nucleotides matching TRBD1. The CDR3 extends over 17 amino acids. Unmatched junction bases numbered 15, after V lost 4 bases and J lost 6 bases. Per the germline V gene, CDR1 is SGHRS and CDR2 is YFSETQ. CDR3 protein: CASSTLRTGDMAGELFF. DNA of the CDR3: TGCGCCAGCAGCACGCTACGGACAGGCGACATGGCCGGGGAGCTGTTTTTT.

This clonotype was detected a few times. The chain has TRBV12-3 or TRBV12-4 and TRBJ1-1; 7 nucleotides align to TRBD1. The CDR3 is 17 amino acids. With 6 bases clipped from V and 2 bases from J, the junction kept 15 bases outside the gene matches. For the CDR3, the DNA is TGTGCCAGCAGACAAGGCCAACACAGGGGTATAAACACTGAAGCTTTCTTT. The encoded protein is CASRQGQHRGINTEAFF.

This clonotype has more than one count but fewer than ten. The chain joins TRBV28 to TRBJ1-1; D is unresolved. This CDR3 has 12 residues. Germline V CDR1 and CDR2: MDHEN, SYDVKM. V lost 6 bases and J 7 bases, leaving 12 bases between the germline ends. The CDR3 reads CASRQWASEAFF. Written as DNA, the CDR3 is TGTGCCAGCAGGCAGTGGGCGAGTGAAGCTTTCTTT.